Ten or more counts support the clone carrying this T cell receptor beta chain. Its antigen is not known. Other DNA sequences within the sample encode an identical CDR3. No patient received treatment before thyroid surgery. Original handling: CDR3 differences across clinicopathological groups were used to build a distant-metastasis classifier for papillary thyroid cancer. MiXCR re-clonotyped the PCR reads for TCRdb. None of the V and J calls come from the authors' own analysis; TCRdb made them. This sample has 89,000 or so clones, with approximately 9% found just once. Trimming pared 5 bases from V and 0 bases from J, leaving 14 bases between. CDR1 is SGHAT and CDR2 is FQNNGV in the germline V gene. The CDR3 has 15 residues. This entry comes from a study of metastatic and nonmetastatic thyroid tumors. Study-wide background: Where malignant and benign thyroid patients were concerned, repertoires were compared across blood and tumor or nodule tissue. General observations from the study: Reports indicated that malignant thyroid tumors showed significantly higher TCR beta diversity than benign nodules did, in blood and tumor.

This TCR was recovered from a female donor with papillary thyroid cancer or a benign thyroid nodule (not recorded which). Some clones in this sample may be carry-over from other donors' samples. Material for sequencing was blood. The rearrangement uses TRBV11-2 and TRBJ2-7; D is perhaps TRBD2 (6 bases). This CDR3 reads CASSPPGGDSYEQYF. CDR3 nucleotide sequence: TGTGCCAGCAGCCCCCCCGGGGGAGACTCCTACGAGCAGTACTTC. Filled out from reference TRBV11-2 and TRBJ2-7, the complete variable domain reads EAGVAQSPRYKIIEKRQSVAFWCNPISGHATLYWYQQILGQGPKLLIQFQNNGVVDDSQLPKDRFSAERLKGVDSTLKIQPAKLEDSAVYLCASSPPGGDSYEQYFGPGTRLTVT.